This T cell receptor beta chain was identified in a study of blood T cells in healthy people across ages. V shed 3 bases, J shed 1 base, and the junction held 17 bases outside the gene matches. CDR1 is LGHDT and CDR2 is YNNKEL in the germline V gene (reference sequence). This CDR3 region has 21 residues. This clonotype was seen only once. Its target is unknown. Combining a sample-barcoded 5' primer with a J-beta primer mix, a second PCR ran for roughly 7 to 11 cycles. Per-sample output comprised a minimum of 3 million paired-end reads containing CDR3. From the 5' RACE reads, TCRdb called clonotypes with MiXCR, one entry per CDR3 protein. Seen here are fewer than 800,000 distinct CDR3 sequences, more than 40% observed once, and the top ten hold 30% to 35%. The study's findings and limits: Estimated diversity across one million T cells was deemed an underestimate. Across the age range, TCR beta diversity per million T cells fell in a roughly linear way.

The chain links TRBV3-1 to TRBJ2-6; TRBD1 matches at 8 bases. This TCR was sampled from a woman aged 55-69 years in good health. Sample: blood. The CDR3 loop is CASSHCPRDRWHRSGANVLTF. DNA for the CDR3: TGTGCCAGCAGCCACTGCCCAAGGGACAGGTGGCATCGTTCTGGGGCCAACGTCCTGACTTTC.